The next 31 T cell receptor beta chains were all read from a single sample in a study of T cells in Graves' hyperthyroidism and ophthalmopathy. TCR beta CDR3 regions were amplified from RNA. The HTBI primer set drove a first-round RT-PCR of the TCR CDR3. TCRdb called the multiplex PCR reads again in MiXCR, with one record for every CDR3 protein. The table lists a few hundred thousand distinct CDR3 sequences, about 15% of them singletons. Sequencing was performed on blood. The receptors come from a woman between 18 and 30 years old with Graves' hyperthyroidism that later progressed to Graves' ophthalmopathy.

This clonotype came up many times. The chain joins TRBV9 to TRBJ2-1; TRBD2 matches at 7 bases. V gave up 1 base and J gave up 1 base; unmatched junction bases: 2. The CDR3 loop spans 15 amino acids. Germline assignment: CDR1 SGDLS and CDR2 YYNGEE. The CDR3 spells CASSVSGGSYNEQFF. The DNA for the CDR3 is TGTGCCAGCAGCGTATCGGGGGGTTCCTACAATGAGCAGTTCTTC. The full variable domain, rest sourced from reference TRBV9 and TRBJ2-1, is DSGVTQTPKHLITATGQRVTLRCSPRSGDLSVYWYQQSLDQGLQFLIQYYNGEERAKGNILERFSAQQFPDLHSELNLSSLELGDSALYFCASSVSGGSYNEQFFGPGTRLTVL.

This clonotype was picked up many times. This rearrangement joins TRBV7-2 to TRBJ2-7; 9 bases fit TRBD2. With 1 base clipped from V and 3 bases from J, the junction kept 4 bases outside the gene matches. The CDR3 length is 15 residues. CDR1 and CDR2 (germline): SGHTA, FQGNSA. CDR3 bases: TGTGCCAGCAGCTTAGTTTGGACTAGCGACTACGAGCAGTACTTC. The encoded protein is CASSLVWTSDYEQYF.

This clonotype has at least ten counts. V and J are TRBV20-1 and TRBJ2-3; D might be TRBD1 (5 bases). The V gene's germline CDR1 is DFQATT and CDR2 SNEGSKA (reference sequence). V lost 0 bases and J 2 bases, leaving 15 bases between the germline ends. The CDR3 covers 16 residues. CDR3 sequence: CSARDIRGGDTDTQYF. CDR3 in DNA: TGCAGTGCTAGAGATATTAGGGGTGGGGACACAGATACGCAGTATTTT.

Many counts were recorded for this clonotype. The V and J genes are TRBV11-2 and TRBJ2-1, with TRBD2 identical over 8 bases. In germline, CDR1 is SGHAT, CDR2 FQNNGV. Germline trimming cut 5 bases from V and 0 bases from J; bases unmatched to any gene: 3. The CDR3 is made up of 15 amino acids. The CDR3 coding sequence is TGTGCCAGCAGCCTTAGCGGGAACTCCTACAATGAGCAGTTCTTC. Translating it yields CASSLSGNSYNEQFF.

This clonotype was recorded at least ten times. J is TRBJ1-5 and V is TRBV2; TRBD1 is a possible D gene (5 bases). CDR1 is SNHLY and CDR2 is FYNNEI in the germline V gene. The germline V and J ends were trimmed by 6 bases and 7 bases, with 16 bases remaining between them. This CDR3 has 14 amino acids. The CDR3 DNA follows: TGTGCCAGCAGCGAACGGGGCAGGATACAGCCCCAGCATTTT. Translating it yields CASSERGRIQPQHF.

This clonotype was seen repeatedly, ten times or more. The V gene is TRBV6-2 or TRBV6-3, the J gene TRBJ2-1; 12 bases are shared with TRBD2. The CDR3 spans 17 residues. The germline CDR1 and CDR2 sequences are MNHEY and SVGEGT. The ends lost 5 bases at V and 0 bases at J; junction bases unmatched: 5. CDR3 region: CASSDGTSGPSYNEQFF. CDR3 bases: TGTGCCAGCAGTGATGGGACTAGCGGGCCCTCCTACAATGAGCAGTTCTTC.

This clonotype was recorded at least ten times. V gene TRBV5-1 combines with J gene TRBJ1-6; 9 bases are shared with TRBD1. Germline assignment: CDR1 SGHRS and CDR2 YFSETQ. The CDR3 is 16 amino acids. After removal of 3 bases from V and 7 bases from J, the junction contained 8 bases not matched to a gene. CDR3 DNA sequence: TGCGCCAGCAGCTCCGGGACAGGGATCGGAAATTCACCCCTCCACTTT. Residues: CASSSGTGIGNSPLHF.

J is TRBJ2-6 and V is TRBV19; perhaps TRBD1 as D (7 bases). This CDR3 comprises 19 residues. The V and J ends lost 5 bases and 0 bases respectively, with 20 bases between them. CDR1 and CDR2 from the germline V gene are LNHDA and SQIVND (reference sequence). DNA of the CDR3: TGTGCCAGTAGTGGAGGGGCGGGACAGACCGTCTCTGGGGCCAACGTCCTGACTTTC. The encoded protein is CASSGGAGQTVSGANVLTF. The full variable domain, in which reference TRBV19 and TRBJ2-6 provide the parts outside the CDR3, is DGGITQSPKYLFRKEGQNVTLSCEQNLNHDAMYWYRQDPGQGLRLIYYSQIVNDFQKGDIAEGYSVSREKKESFPLTVTSAQKNPTAFYLCASSGGAGQTVSGANVLTFGAGSRLTVL.

The sample holds a few counts of this clonotype. This sequence joins TRBV20-1 and TRBJ2-7; TRBD2 matches 9 bases. The germline V gene has CDR1 DFQATT and CDR2 SNEGSKA (reference sequence). V lost 6 bases and J lost 4; bases outside the gene matches: 10. The CDR3 runs 14 residues. DNA of the CDR3: TGCAGTGCCCCGAAGGGTAGCGGGAGTTACGAGCAGTACTTC. Protein sequence: CSAPKGSGSYEQYF.

Only a few counts were recorded for this clonotype. V gene TRBV19 combines with J gene TRBJ2-1; 7 nucleotides align to TRBD2. Germline lookup yields CDR1 LNHDA and CDR2 SQIVND (reference sequence). The CDR3 covers 15 residues. Losses at the gene ends were 1 base for V and 3 bases for J; bases not matched to a gene: 3. The CDR3 loop is CASSIGPSGYNEQFF. For the CDR3, the DNA is TGTGCCAGTAGTATAGGACCTAGCGGCTACAATGAGCAGTTCTTC.

The chain links TRBV20-1 to TRBJ2-7; D not certain. CDR1 is DFQATT, CDR2 SNEGSKA, per germline (reference sequence). Trimming stripped 0 bases from V and 1 base from J, with 4 bases between. This CDR3 contains 12 residues. CDR3: CSARDQSYEQYF. In DNA form, the CDR3 reads TGCAGTGCTAGAGATCAGTCCTACGAGCAGTACTTC.

At least ten counts were recorded for this clonotype. CDR3 protein: CASSPPGLETQYF. The CDR3 DNA is TGCGCCAGCAGTCCACCGGGGTTGGAGACCCAGTACTTC. The chain recombines TRBV5-1 with TRBJ2-5, with TRBD2 as a possible D gene (5 bases). With 5 bases removed from V and 5 bases from J, the gap between germline ends came to 13 bases. Per the germline V gene, CDR1 is SGHRS and CDR2 is YFSETQ. This CDR3 is 13 amino acids long.

The chain joins TRBV20-1 to TRBJ2-5; perhaps TRBD2 as D (6 bases). The V gene's germline CDR1 is DFQATT and CDR2 SNEGSKA (reference sequence). Deletions cut 3 bases from V and 3 bases from J, with 8 bases between. There are 12 residues in the CDR3. CDR3 in DNA: TGCAGTGCTAGTTGGAGGGAAGAGACCCAGTACTTC. Amino acid sequence: CSASWREETQYF.

In this sample, this clonotype turned up a few times. The V call is TRBV4-1, the J call TRBJ2-3; 7 positions agree with TRBD2. Germline loops: CDR1 MGHRA, CDR2 YSYEKL. V lost 0 bases and J lost 0; bases outside the gene matches: 3. The CDR3 has 16 residues. CDR3 in amino acids: CASSQETSRSTDTQYF. CDR3 sequence (DNA): TGCGCCAGCAGCCAAGAGACTAGCAGGAGCACAGATACGCAGTATTTT.

In the case of this clonotype: Its ends do not fully match the called genes, so a read error is possible. V usage is TRBV7-6 and J usage is TRBJ2-7; D might be TRBD1 (6 bases). The J call may be faulty, since TRBJ2-1 better matches the DNA end. The CDR3 totals 15 residues. The germline gives CDR1 SGHVS, CDR2 FNYEAQ. The CDR3 region is CASSQPGTSSYEQFF. The CDR3 DNA sequence: TGCGCCAGCAGCCAGCCCGGGACATCCTCCTACGAGCAGTTCTTC.

This clonotype has ten or more counts. The chain employs TRBV28 and TRBJ1-1; TRBD1 is a possible D gene (6 bases). CDR3 length: 16 residues. Per germline, CDR1 MDHEN and CDR2 SYDVKM. V lost 2 bases and J lost 0, with 13 bases in between. The CDR3 spells CASSLAYQGMNTEAFF. CDR3 nucleotides: TGTGCCAGCAGTTTAGCGTATCAGGGGATGAACACTGAAGCTTTCTTT.

By sample share, this clonotype is medium-sized. The J gene is TRBJ1-5, the V gene TRBV28, with D unclear. Germline V CDR1 and CDR2: MDHEN, SYDVKM. The V gene lost 5 bases and the J gene lost 3 bases, with 14 bases spanning the gap. The CDR3 contains 15 residues. In nucleotides, the CDR3 is TGTGCCAGCAGTAGGATCGGATCCTTCAATCAGCCCCAGCATTTT. It encodes CASSRIGSFNQPQHF.

Ten or more counts support this clonotype. The rearrangement links TRBV6-2 or TRBV6-3 to TRBJ2-5, with TRBD1 matching 12 bases. The germline gives CDR1 MNHEY, CDR2 SVGEGT. The CDR3 runs to 16 residues. V was clipped by 2 bases and J by 6 bases; unmatched bases: 7. The CDR3 bases are TGTGCCAGCAGTTACCCCGGGACAGGGGGCGCAAAGACCCAGTACTTC. As protein: CASSYPGTGGAKTQYF.

This clonotype showed up many times. The V and J genes are TRBV2 and TRBJ2-2; 8 bases are shared with TRBD1. The CDR3 has 15 residues. CDR1 SNHLY and CDR2 FYNNEI come from the germline V gene. The J segment lost 1 base and the V segment lost 4 bases, leaving 2 bases of the junction unmatched. The CDR3 nucleotides are TGTGCCAGCAGTGTTGACAGGGGGAACACCGGGGAGCTGTTTTTT. Translating gives CASSVDRGNTGELFF.

This clonotype was seen at least ten times. The chain combines TRBV7-6 with TRBJ2-7; TRBD1 matches 7 bases. The CDR3 is 13 amino acids. V lost 0 bases to trimming and J lost 6 bases; unmatched junction nucleotides: 2. Germline V gives CDR1 SGHVS, CDR2 FNYEAQ. CDR3 sequence reads: CASSLAHRGEQYF. The CDR3 DNA reads TGTGCCAGCAGCTTAGCGCACAGGGGCGAGCAGTACTTC.

As for this clonotype: A much bigger clone sits one base away, suggesting this may be a read error. The genes are TRBV20-1 and TRBJ2-2, with D possibly matching TRBD1 (7 bases). Trimming left V 7 bases short and J 3 bases short, with 12 bases between. The CDR3 is made up of 13 amino acids. CDR1 is DFQATT and CDR2 is SNEGSKA in the germline V gene (reference sequence). The CDR3 sequence: CSVDREDTGELFF. The CDR3 DNA is TGCAGTGTTGACAGGGAGGACACCGGGGAGCTGTTTTTT.

This clonotype showed up many times. CDR3 bases: TGTGCCAGCAGCCAAGAAGATCGGGAGGCTGAAGCTTTCTTT. Translating it yields CASSQEDREAEAFF. V gene TRBV3-1 combines with J gene TRBJ1-1; unclear D gene. CDR1 is LGHDT and CDR2 is YNNKEL in the germline V gene (reference sequence). This CDR3 has 14 amino acids. V dropped 0 bases and J dropped 6 bases, with 11 bases sitting between them.

This chain uses TRBV20-1 with TRBJ1-2; D gene uncertain. The CDR3 covers 15 residues. The V end was cut by 0 bases, the J end by 0 bases, with 11 bases between. CDR1 and CDR2 (germline): DFQATT, SNEGSKA (reference sequence). Here the CDR3 reads CSARDLGTANYGYTF. In DNA form, the CDR3 reads TGCAGTGCTAGAGATCTGGGCACAGCTAACTATGGCTACACCTTC.

This clonotype has a count of ten or more. V gene TRBV20-1 combines with J gene TRBJ1-2; D perhaps matches TRBD1 (5 bases). Looked up from germline, CDR1 is DFQATT and CDR2 is SNEGSKA (reference sequence). With 5 bases removed from V and 0 bases from J, the gap between germline ends came to 16 bases. The CDR3 contains 15 residues. DNA of the CDR3: TGCAGTGCTCCCCGGGACGGTCGGGCTAACTATGGCTACACCTTC. Translated, it gives CSAPRDGRANYGYTF.

This clonotype came up many times. The chain links TRBV28 to TRBJ2-7; TRBD1 aligns across 9 bases. The CDR3 extends over 17 amino acids. The V and J ends lost 6 bases and 5 bases, in that order; junction bases with no gene match: 17. Germline V gene data show CDR1 as MDHEN and CDR2 as SYDVKM. CDR3 in amino acids: CASSPPGQGRVKDEQYF. The CDR3 coding sequence is TGTGCCAGCAGCCCGCCGGGACAGGGTAGGGTAAAGGACGAGCAGTACTTC. Based on the CDR3 plus reference TRBV28 and TRBJ2-7, the full variable domain is DVKVTQSSRYLVKRTGEKVFLECVQDMDHENMFWYRQDPGLGLRLIYFSYDVKMKEKGDIPEGYSVSREKKERFSLILESASTNQTSMYLCASSPPGQGRVKDEQYFGPGTRLTVT.

Points on this clonotype: One junction end does not reproduce the germline sequence, and a read error may be involved. J is TRBJ2-1 and V is TRBV12-3 or TRBV12-4, with D hard to call. This CDR3 has 13 residues. CDR3 DNA sequence: TGTGCCAGCATGGTGTTAGCTCGCGATGAGAAGTTCTTC. Its translation: CASMVLARDEKFF.

Worth noting for this clonotype: A much bigger clone sits one base away, suggesting this may be a read error. The V and J genes are TRBV12-3 or TRBV12-4 and TRBJ1-2; the match to TRBD1 covers 8 bases. Trimming cost V 6 bases and J 7 bases; bases outside gene matches: 4. The CDR3 has 12 amino acids. CDR3 loop: CASSPGGSGYTF. The CDR3 DNA reads as TGTGCCAGCAGCCCAGGGGGCTCTGGCTACACCTTC.

This clonotype was observed a handful of times. CDR3 coding DNA: TGTGCCACCAGTGATTCTGGCAGTCCGAACACCGGGGAGCTGTTTTTT. Its protein product is CATSDSGSPNTGELFF. The J gene is TRBJ2-2, the V gene TRBV24-1, with no clear D. The ends were cut back, 2 bases at V and 0 bases at J, with 9 bases in the middle. Germline lookup yields CDR1 KGHDR and CDR2 SFDVKD. The CDR3 is 16 amino acids.

This clonotype came up a few times. This chain joins TRBV20-1 and TRBJ2-5, with 8 positions matching TRBD1. The CDR3 contains 12 residues. Germline V CDR1 and CDR2: DFQATT, SNEGSKA (reference sequence). Trimming cost V 7 bases and J 5 bases; bases outside gene matches: 6. In DNA form, the CDR3 reads TGCAGTGTACAGGGGGTAGGGGAGACCCAGTACTTC. As protein: CSVQGVGETQYF.

The genes are TRBV4-2 and TRBJ1-4; D possibly corresponds to TRBD1 (6 bases). V was trimmed by 4 bases and J by 5 bases, leaving 11 bases between them. In germline, CDR1 is LGHNA, CDR2 YNFKEQ. This CDR3 contains 14 residues. Here the CDR3 reads CASSPLQGNEKLFF. For the CDR3, the DNA is TGTGCCAGCAGCCCCCTACAGGGAAATGAAAAACTGTTTTTT.

V and J are TRBV27 and TRBJ2-2; D ambiguous. The germline gives CDR1 MNHEY, CDR2 SMNVEV (reference sequence). CDR3 length equals 14 residues. The V gene lost 3 bases and the J gene lost 1 base, with 6 bases spanning the gap. CDR3 in amino acids: CASSFLGNTGELFF. CDR3 nucleotides: TGTGCCAGCAGTTTTTTGGGGAACACCGGGGAGCTGTTTTTT.